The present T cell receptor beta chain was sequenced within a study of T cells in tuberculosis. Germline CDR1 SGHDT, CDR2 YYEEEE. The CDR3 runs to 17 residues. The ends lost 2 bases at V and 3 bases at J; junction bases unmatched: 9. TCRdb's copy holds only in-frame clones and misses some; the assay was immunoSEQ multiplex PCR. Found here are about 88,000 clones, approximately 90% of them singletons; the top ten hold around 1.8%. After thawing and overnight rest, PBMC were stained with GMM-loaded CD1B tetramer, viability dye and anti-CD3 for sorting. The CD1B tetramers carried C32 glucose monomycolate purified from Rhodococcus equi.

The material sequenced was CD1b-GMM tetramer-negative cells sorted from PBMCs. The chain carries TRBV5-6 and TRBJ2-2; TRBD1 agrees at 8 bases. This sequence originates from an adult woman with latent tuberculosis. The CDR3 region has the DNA TGTGCCAGCAGCTTCCAGCGCGGGACAGGCTACACCGGGGAGCTGTTTTTT. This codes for CASSFQRGTGYTGELFF.